This T cell receptor (beta chain) was identified in a study of T-cell memory formation after mild COVID-19. This clonotype has more than one count but fewer than ten. Its antigen is unknown. This CDR3 has 11 residues. V dropped 2 bases and J dropped 4 bases, with 4 bases sitting between them. The germline V gene has CDR1 SQVTM and CDR2 ANQGSEA. Overall study findings and caveats: Cross-reactive memory appears to have joined, as suggested by some responding clones showing up in pre-infection memory. In second-wave clones peaking day 37, SARS-CoV-2 specificity remained unconfirmed. The CD4+ clones that contracted clustered mainly within CM and EM, and the CD8+ clones concentrated in EMRA.

5'RACE primed from the constant segment yielded TCR alpha and TCR beta cDNA libraries bearing sample barcodes and UMIs. TCRdb fed the 5' RACE reads into MiXCR, producing one record per CDR3 protein. This repertoire shows about 140,000 distinct CDR3 sequences, more than 13% found once; its top ten account for around 28%. This chain links TRBV29-1 with TRBJ2-3; no definite D call. This clonotype originated in an adult woman who had mild COVID-19 (a few samples of this study predate the infection). Cell type and time point are not known. Sequencing was done on a sample of PBMCs or a T cell subset sorted from them (not recorded which). CDR3 residues: CSVESPDTQYF. CDR3 bases: TGCAGCGTTGAATCCCCAGATACGCAGTATTTT.